This entry is about one T cell receptor beta chain. The antigen is unknown. The junction does not match germline at one end; this may be a read error. Bulk TCR library preparation followed previously described methods with listed TCR primers. TCRdb fed the PCR reads into MiXCR, producing one record per CDR3 protein. The table shows roughly 320,000 distinct CDR3 sequences, with about a fifth occurring only once. Germline assignment: CDR1 SGHNT and CDR2 YENEEA. This CDR3 has 15 amino acids. The data derive from a study of molecular identifiers for immune sequencing clone quantification. Study-wide background: Split five ways in replicates, RNA from approximately 20,000 or 98,000 naive CD8 cells had four portions sequenced.

Study-wide findings and caveats: Clones above 20 RNA copies contained over 98% of effector molecules but under 1% of naive ones.

The rearrangement links TRBV11-3 to TRBJ2-1; D is unresolved. Sequenced: naive CD8+ T cells from blood, with Jurkat cell RNA spiked in. The subset was: FACS-sorted CD8+CD4-CCR7+CD45RA+ naive T cells. This sequence originates from a human donor in good health. Some libraries in this study had Jurkat cell RNA spiked in. In nucleotides, the CDR3 is TGTGCCAGCAGCTTTACAGAAAGCTCCTACGATGAGCAGTTCTTC. Its protein is CASSFTESSYDEQFF.